This T cell receptor (beta chain) was documented in a study of blood T cell repertoires in COVID-19. Study overall: Sample material is recorded as cDNA or gDNA derived from T cells, B-cell-depleted T cells, or PBMCs.

The V and J ends lost 5 bases and 0 bases respectively, with 16 bases between them. The CDR3 totals 17 residues. In germline, CDR1 is MNHEY, CDR2 SMNVEV (reference sequence). Original analysis: Estimated nucleated cell counts came from reference gene primer amplification. Sequencing used immunoSEQ multiplex PCR; TCRdb keeps in-frame clones, though not all of them. Clone size and V and J calls were adopted from that table, with D and trimming inferred from the DNA. The sample contains around 300,000 clones, about four fifths of which appear only once. The clonotype originates from a woman between 50 and 59 years old who had recovered from COVID-19. The gene calls are TRBV27 and TRBJ1-4, with D possibly being TRBD1 (6 bases). Sequencing was carried out using peripheral blood. CDR3 amino acids: CASSRGGVGTTNEKLFF. The CDR3 DNA reads TGTGCCAGCAGTAGGGGGGGCGTGGGGACAACTAATGAAAAACTGTTTTTT.